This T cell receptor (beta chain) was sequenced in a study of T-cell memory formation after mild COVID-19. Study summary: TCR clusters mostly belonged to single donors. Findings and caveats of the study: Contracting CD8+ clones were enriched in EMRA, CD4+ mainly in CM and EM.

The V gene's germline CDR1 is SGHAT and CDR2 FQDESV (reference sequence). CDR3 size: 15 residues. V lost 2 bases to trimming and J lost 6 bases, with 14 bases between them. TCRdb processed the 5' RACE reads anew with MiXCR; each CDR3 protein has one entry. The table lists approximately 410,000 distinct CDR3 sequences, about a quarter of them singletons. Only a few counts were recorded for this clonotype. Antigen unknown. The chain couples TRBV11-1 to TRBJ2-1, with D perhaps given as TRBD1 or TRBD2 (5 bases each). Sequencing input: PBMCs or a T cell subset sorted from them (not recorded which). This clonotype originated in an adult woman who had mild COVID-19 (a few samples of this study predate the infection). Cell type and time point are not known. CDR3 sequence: CASSLQSQAGNEQFF. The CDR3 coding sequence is TGTGCCAGCAGCTTACAATCACAGGCGGGCAATGAGCAGTTCTTC.